The sequence of this T cell receptor (beta chain) was determined in a study of PD-1 blockade in classical Hodgkin lymphoma. Time point here: cycle 4 day 1 (C4D1), after five to seven weeks of nivolumab. All the patients suffered relapse after autologous stem cell transplantation, and brentuximab vedotin exposure differed. It was by magnetic negative selection that CD8+ T cells were isolated from thawed PBMCs. Produced via immunoSEQ multiplex PCR; TCRdb's table is partial and in-frame only. This sample has about 20,000 clones, with around 84% found just once. V was pared by 8 bases and J by 1 base, with 14 bases between. Per the germline V gene, CDR1 is MNHNS and CDR2 is SASEGT. This CDR3 is 14 amino acids long. Comments on this clone: Its target is not known.

General study results and limits: Patients were excluded if nivolumab began under 1 year after ASCT (the autologous transplant). Newly diagnosed patients were reported to exhibit reduced baseline TCR diversity relative to healthy donors. Newly diagnosed and completely responding patients shared comparable baseline diversity.

The chain couples TRBV6-1 to TRBJ1-1, with D unresolved. The clonotype comes from a human donor with classical Hodgkin lymphoma. The sequences come from CD8+ T cells from blood, collected before the fourth cycle of nivolumab. CDR3 nucleotide sequence: TGTGCCAGCCGGTTTTGGTCCGCGAACACTGAAGCTTTCTTT. Protein sequence: CASRFWSANTEAFF.